Presented here are 26 T cell receptor beta chains from one specimen sequenced in a study of blood T cell repertoires in COVID-19. TCRdb's table, derived via immunoSEQ multiplex PCR, lists solely in-frame clones and lacks some. The sample records tens of thousands of clones, around nine tenths being singletons. The sequenced sample was peripheral blood. The source of these receptors is a man aged 70-80 years with active or convalescent COVID-19.

V gene TRBV5-5 combines with J gene TRBJ2-3; D gene uncertain. V lost 2 bases, J lost 2 bases, and 12 bases lay in between. Germline values: CDR1 SGHKS, CDR2 YYEKEE (reference sequence). The CDR3 sequence is 15 residues long. DNA of the CDR3: TGTGCCAGCAGCTTAGGTCCGGAGTTCACAGATACGCAGTATTTT. This gives the protein CASSLGPEFTDTQYF. Filled out from reference TRBV5-5 and TRBJ2-3, the complete variable domain reads DAGVTQSPTHLIKTRGQQVTLRCSPISGHKSVSWYQQVLGQGPQFIFQYYEKEERGRGNFPDRFSARQFPNYSSELNVNALLLGDSALYLCASSLGPEFTDTQYFGPGTRLTVL.

This sequence joins TRBV28 and TRBJ2-1, with D unresolved. Looked up from germline, CDR1 is MDHEN and CDR2 is SYDVKM. CDR3 length equals 14 residues. V was shortened by 4 bases and J by 4 bases, with 11 bases between the two germline ends. The CDR3 nucleotides are TGTGCCAGCAGTTCGCATGGGCCATACAATGAGCAGTTCTTC. It codes for CASSSHGPYNEQFF.

This chain uses TRBV2 with TRBJ1-1; 10 nucleotides agree with TRBD1. Germline assignment: CDR1 SNHLY and CDR2 FYNNEI. V lost 4 bases, J lost 4 bases, and 3 bases stayed unmatched. The CDR3 is 14 amino acids. CDR3 sequence: CASSGQGAGTEAFF. CDR3 sequence (DNA): TGTGCCAGCAGTGGACAGGGGGCGGGCACTGAAGCTTTCTTT.

The chain uses TRBV27 and TRBJ1-1, with 11 bases aligning to TRBD1. Trimming removed 5 bases from V and 3 bases from J; junction bases left unmatched: 5. This CDR3 contains 15 residues. The germline gives CDR1 MNHEY, CDR2 SMNVEV (reference sequence). The CDR3 sequence is CASSPWGQGDTEAFF. CDR3 in DNA: TGTGCCAGCAGTCCCTGGGGACAGGGGGACACTGAAGCTTTCTTT.

The chain has TRBV28 and TRBJ2-3; perhaps TRBD1 as D (6 bases). The length of the CDR3 is 13 residues. CDR1 and CDR2 (germline): MDHEN, SYDVKM. V lost 11 bases, J lost 4 bases, and 16 bases lay in between. The CDR3: CAGSTGYADTQYF. The CDR3, as DNA: TGTGCCGGATCAACAGGGTACGCAGATACGCAGTATTTT.

The chain uses TRBV5-1 and TRBJ2-3, with 11 bases matching TRBD2. Losses at the gene ends were 3 bases for V and 1 base for J; bases not matched to a gene: 1. The CDR3 contains 15 residues. Germline CDR1 and CDR2: SGHRS and YFSETQ. The CDR3 bases are TGCGCCAGCAGCTATAGCGGGAGGGGCACAGATACGCAGTATTTT. Amino acids: CASSYSGRGTDTQYF.

V is TRBV14 and J is TRBJ1-2; the D is unclear. This CDR3 contains 13 residues. CDR1 SGHDN and CDR2 FVKESK come from the germline V gene. The V end lost 4 bases, the J end lost 4 bases, and 10 bases lay between the germline ends. CDR3 sequence (DNA): TGTGCCAGCAGCCCCTATCCTGGCTATGGCTACACCTTC. Its protein is CASSPYPGYGYTF.

The rearrangement joins TRBV6-5 to TRBJ2-3; 8 nucleotides align to TRBD1. V trimming: 0 bases; J trimming: 1 base; junction bases outside the gene matches: 0. Germline V gene sequence: CDR1 MNHEY, CDR2 SVGAGI. The CDR3 has 15 residues. In nucleotides, the CDR3 is TGTGCCAGCAGTTACTCGGGACAGGGCACAGATACGCAGTATTTT. Translating it yields CASSYSGQGTDTQYF.

This chain joins TRBV7-2 and TRBJ2-5; tentative D call: TRBD1 (6 bases). The CDR3 spans 14 residues. V was cut by 11 bases and J by 1 base, with 17 bases left in between. The V gene's germline CDR1 is SGHTA and CDR2 FQGNSA. CDR3 protein: CAVSTGSAQETQYF. In DNA form, the CDR3 reads TGTGCCGTATCGACAGGTTCTGCCCAAGAGACCCAGTACTTC.

V gene TRBV5-1 combines with J gene TRBJ2-1, with D possibly being TRBD2 (6 bases). V shed 2 bases and J shed 8 bases, with 11 bases lying between them. The germline CDR1 and CDR2 sequences are SGHRS and YFSETQ. The CDR3 extends over 13 amino acids. CDR3 coding DNA: TGCGCCAGCAGCTTCGGGACTGGGGATGAGCAGTTCTTC. It encodes CASSFGTGDEQFF.

V gene TRBV7-2 combines with J gene TRBJ1-5; D is unclear. This CDR3 comprises 16 residues. The germline gives CDR1 SGHTA, CDR2 FQGNSA. The germline V and J ends were trimmed by 5 bases and 3 bases, with 17 bases remaining between them. CDR3 residues: CASSQSSGYPNQPQHF. Here the CDR3 DNA reads TGTGCCAGCAGCCAGAGTTCAGGATATCCCAATCAGCCCCAGCATTTT. Filled out from reference TRBV7-2 and TRBJ1-5, the complete variable domain reads GAGVSQSPSNKVTEKGKDVELRCDPISGHTALYWYRQSLGQGLEFLIYFQGNSAPDKSGLPSDRFSAERTGGSVSTLTIQRTQQEDSAVYLCASSQSSGYPNQPQHFGDGTRLSIL.

This clone was counted once. The gene calls are TRBV29-1 and TRBJ2-5; 9 nucleotides align to TRBD2. CDR1 and CDR2 from the germline V gene are SQVTM and ANQGSEA. J gave up 5 bases and V 6 bases, and 10 bases lay outside the gene matches. The CDR3 runs 14 residues. CDR3 region: CSVGGGSGSETQYF. For the CDR3, the DNA is TGCAGCGTCGGGGGTGGTAGCGGGAGCGAGACCCAGTACTTC.

The chain employs TRBV6-1 and TRBJ2-7; tentative D call: TRBD2 (5 bases). Germline V gene lookup returns CDR1 MNHNS and CDR2 SASEGT. The CDR3 is 17 amino acids. Between the trimmed V and J ends, which lost 0 bases and 3 bases, there was a span of 18 bases. CDR3 loop: CASSEARGSSKVYEQYF. CDR3 DNA: TGTGCCAGCAGTGAAGCGCGAGGGTCCAGCAAGGTCTACGAGCAGTACTTC.

V and J are TRBV7-9 and TRBJ2-5; 12 nucleotides align to TRBD1. Germline assignment: CDR1 SEHNR and CDR2 FQNEAQ (reference sequence). J lost 5 bases, V lost 3 bases, and 4 bases had no gene match. The CDR3 sequence is 15 residues long. CDR3 in amino acids: CASSFLGTGGETQYF. The CDR3 DNA sequence: TGTGCCAGCAGCTTTCTTGGGACAGGGGGCGAGACCCAGTACTTC.

This rearrangement joins TRBV10-3 to TRBJ1-1, with D possibly TRBD1 on 5 matching bases. V was cut by 3 bases and J by 1 base, with 6 bases left in between. The CDR3 contains 13 residues. Germline assignment: CDR1 ENHRY and CDR2 SYGVKD. CDR3 nucleotides: TGTGCCATCAGTGACCAGGGGAACACTGAAGCTTTCTTT. This gives the protein CAISDQGNTEAFF.

The genes are TRBV5-4 and TRBJ2-5, with TRBD2 as a possible D gene (5 bases). The germline gives CDR1 SGHNT, CDR2 YYREEE (reference sequence). CDR3 length: 14 residues. Trimming removed 1 base from V and 5 bases from J, with 12 bases in between. The CDR3 coding sequence is TGTGCCAGCAGCTTGAGTTCGGGGTTGGAGACCCAGTACTTC. Translation: CASSLSSGLETQYF.

This clone occurred once. The chain uses TRBV19 and TRBJ1-6, with 7 bases matching TRBD1. Per germline, CDR1 LNHDA and CDR2 SQIVND (reference sequence). V shed 6 bases, J shed 7 bases, and the junction held 6 bases outside the gene matches. This CDR3 is built from 14 residues. CDR3 residues: CASRRTTGNSPLHF. CDR3 bases: TGTGCCAGTAGGAGAACGACAGGGAATTCACCCCTCCACTTT.

This clone was counted a few times. The chain recombines TRBV5-1 with TRBJ2-7; no clear D gene. This CDR3 has 15 amino acids. Trimming stripped 0 bases from V and 5 bases from J, with 15 bases between. Per the germline V gene, CDR1 is SGHRS and CDR2 is YFSETQ. In DNA form, the CDR3 reads TGCGCCAGCAGCTTGGCCGAACCGAGCCGGGACGAGCAGTACTTC. Its translation: CASSLAEPSRDEQYF.

This clone appeared a single time. The rearrangement links TRBV27 to TRBJ2-1, with 9 bases identical to TRBD2. Germline CDR1 is MNHEY and CDR2 is SMNVEV (reference sequence). There are 16 residues in the CDR3. Trimming at V came to 3 bases and at J to 6 bases, leaving 9 bases not matched to a gene. Here the CDR3 DNA reads TGTGCCAGCAGTTTTAAGGGCGGGAGGGCCTCCAATGAGCAGTTCTTC. Translation: CASSFKGGRASNEQFF.

This chain connects TRBV6-1 to TRBJ1-5, with TRBD1 matching over 12 bases. Germline V gene sequence: CDR1 MNHNS, CDR2 SASEGT. CDR3 length: 17 amino acids. The trim removed 0 bases at V and 4 bases at J, leaving 4 bases unmatched. The CDR3 DNA sequence: TGTGCCAGCAGTGAAGCTGGGACAGGGGGCTGGAATCAGCCCCAGCATTTT. Translated: CASSEAGTGGWNQPQHF.

This clone was observed a few times. Its ends do not fully match the called genes, so a read error is possible. J is TRBJ1-3 and V is TRBV6-5, with TRBD1 as a possible D gene (6 bases). Germline values: CDR1 MNHEY, CDR2 SVGAGI. This CDR3 region has 16 residues. The CDR3 sequence is CASSYSGTTSGNTIYF. The CDR3 nucleotides are TGTGCCAGCAGCTACTCCGGGACAACCTCTGGAAACACCATATATTTT.

The chain's CDR3 is CASSYSIGGEQFF. CDR3 bases: TGTGCCAGCAGTTACTCGATCGGCGGAGAGCAGTTCTTC. The chain couples TRBV6-5 to TRBJ2-1; D is undetermined. Trimming removed 0 bases at V and 10 bases at J, with 10 bases between. CDR3 length: 13 residues. Germline V gene data show CDR1 as MNHEY and CDR2 as SVGAGI.

The gene calls are TRBV3-1 (or the pseudogene TRBV3-2) and TRBJ1-2; D is ambiguous. The CDR3 is 12 residues long. V lost 2 bases and J lost 8, with 9 bases in between. Germline loops: CDR1 LGHDT, CDR2 YNNKEL (reference sequence). CDR3 DNA sequence: TGTGCCAGCAGCCAACGAGGGTGGGGCTACACCTTC. Residues: CASSQRGWGYTF.

This clone showed up just once. The chain uses TRBV15 and TRBJ2-5, with D uncertain. The CDR3 contains 14 residues. Per the germline V gene, CDR1 is LNHNV and CDR2 is YYDKDF (reference sequence). Trimming took 0 bases from V and 0 from J, leaving 5 bases between them. CDR3 amino acids: CATSRDLYQETQYF. CDR3 nucleotide sequence: TGTGCCACCAGCAGAGATCTGTACCAAGAGACCCAGTACTTC. Drawing the rest from reference TRBV15 and TRBJ2-5, the complete variable domain is DAMVIQNPRYQVTQFGKPVTLSCSQTLNHNVMYWYQQKSSQAPKLLFHYYDKDFNNEADTPDNFQSRRPNTSFCFLDIRSPGLGDTAMYLCATSRDLYQETQYFGPGTRLLVL.

This clone occurred once. The CDR3 spells CASSDGQLHYGYTF. The CDR3, as DNA: TGTGCCAGCAGTGACGGACAGCTACACTATGGCTACACCTTC. V and J are TRBV28 and TRBJ1-2, with D maybe TRBD1 (6 bases). Between the trimmed V and J ends, which lost 5 bases and 3 bases, there was a span of 13 bases. In germline, CDR1 is MDHEN, CDR2 SYDVKM. CDR3 length: 14 amino acids.

The chain recombines TRBV4-1 with TRBJ2-7, with TRBD1 matching over 7 bases. The CDR3 is 14 amino acids. V lost 3 bases to trimming and J lost 2 bases; unmatched junction nucleotides: 4. CDR1 and CDR2 from the germline V gene are MGHRA and YSYEKL. The CDR3 here is CASSQVQGAYEQYF. CDR3 in DNA: TGCGCCAGCAGCCAGGTGCAGGGGGCCTACGAGCAGTACTTC.